This T cell receptor (beta chain) was sequenced during a study of OX40 agonist ivuxolimab in advanced cancers. Overall study context: Of mixed ages from about 20 to 85 and averaging about 65 years, the group was about 86% male. Three patients showed partial responses: one hepatocellular carcinoma and two cutaneous melanoma cases. Study findings and constraints: There was clonal expansion of CD4+ and CD8+ blood T cells by week 6 at 0.1 to 3.0 mg/kg.

Using immunoSEQ multiplex PCR, the repertoire was profiled, and TCRdb retains in-frame clones only, with some absent. Among some 15,000 clones, around 83% were seen once, and the ten largest hold roughly an eighth. The CDR3 spans 13 residues. The germline gives CDR1 MNHEY, CDR2 SMNVEV (reference sequence). The V end lost 6 bases, the J end lost 0 bases, and 6 bases lay between the germline ends. Concerning this clone: Its antigen is unknown.

At cycle 4 day 1, cycle 7 day 1, and baseline, blood was sampled. V is TRBV27 and J is TRBJ2-1; no definite D call. The clonotype comes from an adult with an advanced solid tumor such as melanoma, head and neck, liver or kidney cancer. The material sequenced was CD4+ or CD8+ T cells sorted from blood, taken in a trial of the OX40 agonist ivuxolimab. The CDR3 sequence: CASRLSSYNEQFF. In DNA form, the CDR3 reads TGTGCCAGCAGGCTTAGCTCCTACAATGAGCAGTTCTTC.